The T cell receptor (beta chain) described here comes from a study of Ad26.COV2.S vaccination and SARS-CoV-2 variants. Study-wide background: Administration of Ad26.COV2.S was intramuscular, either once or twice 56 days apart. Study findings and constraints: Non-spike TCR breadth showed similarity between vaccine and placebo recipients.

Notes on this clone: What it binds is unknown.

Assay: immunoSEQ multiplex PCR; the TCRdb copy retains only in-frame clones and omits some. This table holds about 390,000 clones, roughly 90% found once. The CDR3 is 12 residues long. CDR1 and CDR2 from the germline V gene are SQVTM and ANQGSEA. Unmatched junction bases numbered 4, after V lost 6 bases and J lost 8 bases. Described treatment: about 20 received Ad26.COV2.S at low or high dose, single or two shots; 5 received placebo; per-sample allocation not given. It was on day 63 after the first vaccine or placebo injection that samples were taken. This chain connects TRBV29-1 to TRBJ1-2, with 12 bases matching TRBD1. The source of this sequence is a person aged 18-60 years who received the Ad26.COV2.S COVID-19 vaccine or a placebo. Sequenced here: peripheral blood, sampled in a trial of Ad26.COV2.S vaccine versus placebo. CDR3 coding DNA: TGCAGCGTAGCCGGGACAGGGGGCGGCTACACCTTC. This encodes CSVAGTGGGYTF.